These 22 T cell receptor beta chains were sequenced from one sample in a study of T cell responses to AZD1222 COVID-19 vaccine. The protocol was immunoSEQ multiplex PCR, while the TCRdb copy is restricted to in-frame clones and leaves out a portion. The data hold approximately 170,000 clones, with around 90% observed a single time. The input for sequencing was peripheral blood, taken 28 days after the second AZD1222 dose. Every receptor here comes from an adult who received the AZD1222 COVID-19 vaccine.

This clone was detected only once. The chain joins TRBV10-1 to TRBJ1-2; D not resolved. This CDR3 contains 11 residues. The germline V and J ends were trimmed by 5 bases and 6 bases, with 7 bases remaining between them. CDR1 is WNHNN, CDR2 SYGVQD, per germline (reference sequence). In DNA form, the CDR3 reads TGCGCCAGCAGTCTTGAAAATGGCTACACCTTC. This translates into CASSLENGYTF.

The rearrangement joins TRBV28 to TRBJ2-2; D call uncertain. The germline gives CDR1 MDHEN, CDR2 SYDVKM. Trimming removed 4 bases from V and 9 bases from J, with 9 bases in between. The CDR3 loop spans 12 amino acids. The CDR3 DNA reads TGTGCCAGCAGTTCAACCTTTTGGGAGCTGTTTTTT. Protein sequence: CASSSTFWELFF.

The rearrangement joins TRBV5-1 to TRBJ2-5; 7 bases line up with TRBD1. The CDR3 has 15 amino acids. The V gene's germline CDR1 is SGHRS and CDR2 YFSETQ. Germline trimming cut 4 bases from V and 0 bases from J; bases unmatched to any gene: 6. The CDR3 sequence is CASSIGTANQETQYF. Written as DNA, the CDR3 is TGCGCCAGCAGCATCGGGACAGCTAACCAAGAGACCCAGTACTTC.

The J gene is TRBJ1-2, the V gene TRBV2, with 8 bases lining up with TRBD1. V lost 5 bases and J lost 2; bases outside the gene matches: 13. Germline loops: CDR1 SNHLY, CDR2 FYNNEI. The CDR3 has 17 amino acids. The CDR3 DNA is TGTGCCAGCAGTCAACCTACTTCCGGGACAGGAAACTATGGCTACACCTTC. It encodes CASSQPTSGTGNYGYTF. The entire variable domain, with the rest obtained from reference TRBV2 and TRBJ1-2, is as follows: EPEVTQTPSHQVTQMGQEVILRCVPISNHLYFYWYRQILGQKVEFLVSFYNNEISEKSEIFDDQFSVERPDGSNFTLKIRSTKLEDSAMYFCASSQPTSGTGNYGYTFGSGTRLTVV.

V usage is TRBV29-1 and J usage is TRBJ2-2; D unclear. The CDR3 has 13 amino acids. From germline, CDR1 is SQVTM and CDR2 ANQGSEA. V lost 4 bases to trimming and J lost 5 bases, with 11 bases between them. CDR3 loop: CSVGGIDTGELFF. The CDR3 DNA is TGCAGCGTTGGGGGAATCGATACCGGGGAGCTGTTTTTT.

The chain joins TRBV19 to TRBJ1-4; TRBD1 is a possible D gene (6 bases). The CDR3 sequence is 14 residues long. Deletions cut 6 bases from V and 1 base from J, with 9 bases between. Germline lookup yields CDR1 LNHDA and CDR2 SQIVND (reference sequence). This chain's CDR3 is CASSQGITNEKLFF. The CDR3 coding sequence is TGTGCCAGTAGCCAGGGGATAACTAATGAAAAACTGTTTTTT.

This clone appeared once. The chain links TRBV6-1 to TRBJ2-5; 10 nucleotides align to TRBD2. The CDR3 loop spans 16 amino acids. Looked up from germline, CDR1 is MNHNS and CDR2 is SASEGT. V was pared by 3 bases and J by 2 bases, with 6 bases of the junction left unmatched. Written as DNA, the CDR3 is TGTGCCAGCAGTGAGGGACGGACTAGCGGACAAGAGACCCAGTACTTC. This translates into CASSEGRTSGQETQYF.

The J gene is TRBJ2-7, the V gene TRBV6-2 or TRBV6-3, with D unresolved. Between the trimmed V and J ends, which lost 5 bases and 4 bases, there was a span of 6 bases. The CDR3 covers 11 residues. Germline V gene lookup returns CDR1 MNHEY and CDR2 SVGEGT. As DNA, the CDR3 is TGTGCCAGCAGTCTGCCATACGAGCAGTACTTC. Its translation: CASSLPYEQYF.

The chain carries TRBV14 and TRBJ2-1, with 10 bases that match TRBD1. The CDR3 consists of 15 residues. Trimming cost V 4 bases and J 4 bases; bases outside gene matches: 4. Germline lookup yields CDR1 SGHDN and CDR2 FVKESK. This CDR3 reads CASSRQGARYNEQFF. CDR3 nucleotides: TGTGCCAGCAGCCGACAGGGGGCCCGGTACAATGAGCAGTTCTTC.

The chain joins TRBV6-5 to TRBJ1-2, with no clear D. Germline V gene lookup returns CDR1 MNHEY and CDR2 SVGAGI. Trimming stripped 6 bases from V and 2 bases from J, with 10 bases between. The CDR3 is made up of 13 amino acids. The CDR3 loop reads CASSLGLNYGYTF. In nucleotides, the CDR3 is TGTGCCAGCAGCCTAGGTTTAAACTATGGCTACACCTTC.

CDR3 loop: CSVEEGRETQYF. The CDR3 bases are TGCAGCGTTGAAGAGGGGAGGGAGACCCAGTACTTC. V usage is TRBV29-1 and J usage is TRBJ2-5, with D possibly TRBD2 on 6 matching bases. CDR1 and CDR2 from the germline V gene are SQVTM and ANQGSEA. The CDR3 covers 12 residues. Trimming took 0 bases from V and 5 from J, leaving 7 bases between them.

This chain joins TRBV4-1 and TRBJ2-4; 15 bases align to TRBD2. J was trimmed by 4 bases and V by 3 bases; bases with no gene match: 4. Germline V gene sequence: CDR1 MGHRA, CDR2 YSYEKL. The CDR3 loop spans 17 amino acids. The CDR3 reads CASSQEGLAGGKNIQYF. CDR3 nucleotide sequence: TGCGCCAGCAGCCAGGAAGGACTAGCGGGGGGGAAAAACATTCAGTACTTC.

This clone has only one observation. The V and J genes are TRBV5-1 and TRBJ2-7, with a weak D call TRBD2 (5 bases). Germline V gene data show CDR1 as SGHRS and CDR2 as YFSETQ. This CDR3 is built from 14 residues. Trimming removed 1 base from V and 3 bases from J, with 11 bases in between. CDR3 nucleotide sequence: TGCGCCAGCAGCTTGAGACGGGAAAGCTACGAGCAGTACTTC. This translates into CASSLRRESYEQYF.

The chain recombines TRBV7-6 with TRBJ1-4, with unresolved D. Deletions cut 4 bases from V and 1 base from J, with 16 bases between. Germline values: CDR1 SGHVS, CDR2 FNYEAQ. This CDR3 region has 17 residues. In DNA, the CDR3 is TGTGCCAGCAGCTCACACCCCTCCCGGGGAACTAATGAAAAACTGTTTTTT. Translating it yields CASSSHPSRGTNEKLFF.

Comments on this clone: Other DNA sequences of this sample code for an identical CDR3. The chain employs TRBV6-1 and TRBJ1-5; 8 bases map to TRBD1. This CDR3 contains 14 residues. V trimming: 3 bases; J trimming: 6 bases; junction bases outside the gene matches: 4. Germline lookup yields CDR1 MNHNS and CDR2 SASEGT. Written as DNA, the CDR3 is TGTGCCAGCAGTGAGGGAACAGGGGGTCAGCCCCAGCATTTT. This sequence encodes CASSEGTGGQPQHF.

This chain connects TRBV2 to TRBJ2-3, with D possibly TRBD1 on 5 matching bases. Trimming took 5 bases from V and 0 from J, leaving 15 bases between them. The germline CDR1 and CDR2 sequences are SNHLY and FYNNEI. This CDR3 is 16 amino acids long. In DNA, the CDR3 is TGTGCCAGCAGTTTCATCCGACAGCCTAGCACAGATACGCAGTATTTT. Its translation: CASSFIRQPSTDTQYF.

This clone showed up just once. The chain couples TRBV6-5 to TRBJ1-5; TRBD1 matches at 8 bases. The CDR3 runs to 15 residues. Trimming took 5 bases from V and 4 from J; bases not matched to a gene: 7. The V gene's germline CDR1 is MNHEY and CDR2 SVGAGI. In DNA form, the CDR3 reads TGTGCCAGCAGTCAGGGGGCCCAGTTTAATCAGCCCCAGCATTTT. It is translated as CASSQGAQFNQPQHF.

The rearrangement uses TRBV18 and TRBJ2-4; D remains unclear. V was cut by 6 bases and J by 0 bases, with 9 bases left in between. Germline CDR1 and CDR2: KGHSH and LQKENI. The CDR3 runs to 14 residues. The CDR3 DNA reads TGTGCCAGCTCGCCCGGGTTAGCCAAAAACATTCAGTACTTC. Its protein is CASSPGLAKNIQYF.

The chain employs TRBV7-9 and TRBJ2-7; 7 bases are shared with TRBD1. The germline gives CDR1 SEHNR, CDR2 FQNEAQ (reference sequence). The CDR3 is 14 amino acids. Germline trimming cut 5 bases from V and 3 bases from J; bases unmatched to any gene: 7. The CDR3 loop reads CASSVDREYYEQYF. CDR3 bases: TGTGCCAGCAGCGTCGACAGGGAGTACTACGAGCAGTACTTC. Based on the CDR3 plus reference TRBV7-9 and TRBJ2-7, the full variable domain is DTGVSQNPRHKITKRGQNVTFRCDPISEHNRLYWYRQTLGQGPEFLTYFQNEAQLEKSRLLSDRFSAERPKGSFSTLEIQRTEQGDSAMYLCASSVDREYYEQYFGPGTRLTVT.

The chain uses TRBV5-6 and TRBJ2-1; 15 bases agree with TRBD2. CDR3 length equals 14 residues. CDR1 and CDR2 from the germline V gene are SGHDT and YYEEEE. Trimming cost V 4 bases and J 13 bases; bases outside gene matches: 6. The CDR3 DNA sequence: TGTGCCAGCAGCGCGCCGGGACTAGCGGGGGGACAGTTCTTC. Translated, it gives CASSAPGLAGGQFF. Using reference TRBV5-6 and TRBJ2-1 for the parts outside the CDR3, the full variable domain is DAGVTQSPTHLIKTRGQQVTLRCSPKSGHDTVSWYQQALGQGPQFIFQYYEEEERQRGNFPDRFSGHQFPNYSSELNVNALLLGDSALYLCASSAPGLAGGQFFGPGTRLTVL.

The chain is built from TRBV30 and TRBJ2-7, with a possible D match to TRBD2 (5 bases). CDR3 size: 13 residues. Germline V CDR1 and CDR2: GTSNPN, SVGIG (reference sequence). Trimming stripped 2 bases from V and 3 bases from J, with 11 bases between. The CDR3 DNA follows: TGTGCCTGGAGTTCTGGACTGGTCTACGAGCAGTACTTC. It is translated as CAWSSGLVYEQYF.

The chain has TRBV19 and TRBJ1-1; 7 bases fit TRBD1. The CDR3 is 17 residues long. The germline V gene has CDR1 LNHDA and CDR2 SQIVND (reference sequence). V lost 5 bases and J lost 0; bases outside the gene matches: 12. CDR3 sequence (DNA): TGTGCCAGTAGTTTCCTTAGACAGGGAACTATGAACACTGAAGCTTTCTTT. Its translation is CASSFLRQGTMNTEAFF.